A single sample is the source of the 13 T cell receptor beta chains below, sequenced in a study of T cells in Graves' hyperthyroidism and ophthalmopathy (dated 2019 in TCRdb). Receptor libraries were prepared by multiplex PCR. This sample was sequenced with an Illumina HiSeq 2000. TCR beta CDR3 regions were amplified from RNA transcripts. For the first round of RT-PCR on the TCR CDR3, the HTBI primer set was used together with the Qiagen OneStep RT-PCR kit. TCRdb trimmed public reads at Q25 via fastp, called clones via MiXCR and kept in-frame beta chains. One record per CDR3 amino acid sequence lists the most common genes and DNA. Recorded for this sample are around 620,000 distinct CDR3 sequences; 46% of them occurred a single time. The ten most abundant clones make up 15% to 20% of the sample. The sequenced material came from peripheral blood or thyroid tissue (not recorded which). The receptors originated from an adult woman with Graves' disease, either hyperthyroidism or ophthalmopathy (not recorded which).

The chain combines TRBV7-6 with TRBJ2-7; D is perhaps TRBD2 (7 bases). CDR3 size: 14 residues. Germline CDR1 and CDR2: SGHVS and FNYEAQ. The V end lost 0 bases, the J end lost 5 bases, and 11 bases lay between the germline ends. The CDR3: CASSLAGGHHEQYF. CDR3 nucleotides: TGTGCCAGCAGCTTAGCCGGGGGGCATCACGAGCAGTACTTC.

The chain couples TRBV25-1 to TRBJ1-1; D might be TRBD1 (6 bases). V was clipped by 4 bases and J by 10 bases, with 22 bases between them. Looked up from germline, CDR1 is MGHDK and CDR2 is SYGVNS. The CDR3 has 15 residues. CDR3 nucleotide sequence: TGTGCCAGCAGTGCTAGAGATGCGGCAGAGGGGGTAGCTTTCTTT. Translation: CASSARDAAEGVAFF.

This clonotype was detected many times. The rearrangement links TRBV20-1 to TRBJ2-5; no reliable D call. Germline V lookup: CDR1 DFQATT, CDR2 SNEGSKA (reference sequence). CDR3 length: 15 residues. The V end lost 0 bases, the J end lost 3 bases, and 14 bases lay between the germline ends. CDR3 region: CSARDVGSDKETQYF. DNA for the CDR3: TGCAGTGCTAGAGATGTGGGATCTGACAAAGAGACCCAGTACTTC.

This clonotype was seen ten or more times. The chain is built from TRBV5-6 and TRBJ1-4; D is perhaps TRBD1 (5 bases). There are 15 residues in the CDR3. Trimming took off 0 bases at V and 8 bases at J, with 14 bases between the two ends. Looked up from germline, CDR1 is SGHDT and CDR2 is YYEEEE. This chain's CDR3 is CASSLDRDSSEKLFF. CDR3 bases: TGTGCCAGCAGCTTGGACCGGGACTCGAGCGAAAAACTGTTTTTT.

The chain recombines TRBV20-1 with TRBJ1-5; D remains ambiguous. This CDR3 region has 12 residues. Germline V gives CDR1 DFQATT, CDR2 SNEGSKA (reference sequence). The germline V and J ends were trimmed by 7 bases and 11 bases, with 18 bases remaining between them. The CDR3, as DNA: TGCAGTGAAAGGGAGCGGGGAGAGACCCAGCATTTT. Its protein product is CSERERGETQHF.

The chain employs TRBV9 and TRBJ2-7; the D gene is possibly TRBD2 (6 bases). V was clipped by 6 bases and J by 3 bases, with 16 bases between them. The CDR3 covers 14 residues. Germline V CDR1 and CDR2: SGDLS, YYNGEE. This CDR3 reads CASTPTGDFYEQYF. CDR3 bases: TGTGCCAGCACCCCTACGGGGGATTTCTACGAGCAGTACTTC.

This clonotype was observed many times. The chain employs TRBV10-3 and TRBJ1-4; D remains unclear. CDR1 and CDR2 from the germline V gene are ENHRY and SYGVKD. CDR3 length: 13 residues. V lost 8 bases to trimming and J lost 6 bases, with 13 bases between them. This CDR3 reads CAICRARDEKLFF. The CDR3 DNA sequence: TGTGCCATCTGTAGGGCGAGGGATGAAAAACTGTTTTTT.

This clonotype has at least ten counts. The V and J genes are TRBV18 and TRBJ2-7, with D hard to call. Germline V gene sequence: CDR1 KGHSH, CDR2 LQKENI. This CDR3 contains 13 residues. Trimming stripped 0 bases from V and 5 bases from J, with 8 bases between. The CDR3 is CASSPPGLNEQYF. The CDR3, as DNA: TGTGCCAGCTCACCACCAGGGCTCAACGAGCAGTACTTC.

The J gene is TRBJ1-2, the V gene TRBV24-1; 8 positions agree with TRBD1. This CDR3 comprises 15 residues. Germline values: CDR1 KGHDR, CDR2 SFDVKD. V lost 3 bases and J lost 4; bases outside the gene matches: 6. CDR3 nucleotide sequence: TGTGCCACCAGTGATCCCGGGACAGGAGCCTATGGCTACACCTTC. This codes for CATSDPGTGAYGYTF.

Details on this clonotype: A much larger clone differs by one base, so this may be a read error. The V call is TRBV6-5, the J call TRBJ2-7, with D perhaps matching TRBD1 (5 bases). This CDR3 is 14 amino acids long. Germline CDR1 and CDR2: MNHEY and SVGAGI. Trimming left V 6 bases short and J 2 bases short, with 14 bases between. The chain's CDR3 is CASSTRVSPYEQYF. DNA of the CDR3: TGTGCCAGCAGCACCAGGGTTAGCCCCTACGAGCAGTACTTC.

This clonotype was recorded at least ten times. CDR3 region: CASSLGQLPGELFF. CDR3 in DNA: TGTGCCAGCAGCCTGGGACAGCTTCCCGGGGAGCTGTTTTTT. The V gene is TRBV2, the J gene TRBJ2-2; 7 bases match TRBD1. The ends lost 6 bases at V and 6 bases at J; junction bases unmatched: 7. This CDR3 is 14 amino acids long. From germline, CDR1 is SNHLY and CDR2 FYNNEI.

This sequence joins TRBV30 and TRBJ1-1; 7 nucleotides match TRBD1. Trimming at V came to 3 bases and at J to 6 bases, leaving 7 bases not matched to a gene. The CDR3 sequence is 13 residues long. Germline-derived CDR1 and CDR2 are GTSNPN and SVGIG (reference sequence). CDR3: CAWRRAGGPEAFF. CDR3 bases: TGTGCCTGGAGGCGGGCAGGGGGGCCTGAAGCTTTCTTT.

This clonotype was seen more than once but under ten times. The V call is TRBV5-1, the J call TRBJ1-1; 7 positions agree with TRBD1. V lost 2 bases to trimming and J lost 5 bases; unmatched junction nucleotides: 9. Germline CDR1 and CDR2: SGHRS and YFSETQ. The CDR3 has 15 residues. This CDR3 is CASSFTATGRTEAFF. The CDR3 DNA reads TGCGCCAGCAGCTTTACGGCGACAGGGAGGACTGAAGCTTTCTTT.